The clone carrying this TCR beta chain occurred a few times. What it binds is not known. This sample was included in a study of T cells in Graves' hyperthyroidism and ophthalmopathy. Hyperthyroidism in the patients, aged 18 to 65, was newly diagnosed and under 2 months in duration. There are 15 residues in the CDR3. After removal of 5 bases from V and 8 bases from J, the junction contained 10 bases not matched to a gene. The germline gives CDR1 SGHTA, CDR2 FQGNSA. Findings and caveats of the study: Ophthalmopathy onset followed model prediction by a median approximately 6.2 months.

Amplified TCR beta CDR3 regions came from RNA transcripts. The TCR CDR3 was amplified in a first-round RT-PCR using the HTBI primer set. Each CDR3 protein gets one entry after TCRdb re-called the multiplex PCR reads with MiXCR. The sample lists 450,000 to 600,000 distinct CDR3 sequences; 12% to 15% were seen once. Sequencing input: blood. This receptor was taken from a woman aged 40 to 50 with Graves' hyperthyroidism. V and J are TRBV7-2 and TRBJ1-4, with 8 nucleotides matching TRBD1. The CDR3 bases are TGTGCCAGCAGCGTCAACCAGGGGGCTGTGGAAAAACTGTTTTTT. It encodes CASSVNQGAVEKLFF.